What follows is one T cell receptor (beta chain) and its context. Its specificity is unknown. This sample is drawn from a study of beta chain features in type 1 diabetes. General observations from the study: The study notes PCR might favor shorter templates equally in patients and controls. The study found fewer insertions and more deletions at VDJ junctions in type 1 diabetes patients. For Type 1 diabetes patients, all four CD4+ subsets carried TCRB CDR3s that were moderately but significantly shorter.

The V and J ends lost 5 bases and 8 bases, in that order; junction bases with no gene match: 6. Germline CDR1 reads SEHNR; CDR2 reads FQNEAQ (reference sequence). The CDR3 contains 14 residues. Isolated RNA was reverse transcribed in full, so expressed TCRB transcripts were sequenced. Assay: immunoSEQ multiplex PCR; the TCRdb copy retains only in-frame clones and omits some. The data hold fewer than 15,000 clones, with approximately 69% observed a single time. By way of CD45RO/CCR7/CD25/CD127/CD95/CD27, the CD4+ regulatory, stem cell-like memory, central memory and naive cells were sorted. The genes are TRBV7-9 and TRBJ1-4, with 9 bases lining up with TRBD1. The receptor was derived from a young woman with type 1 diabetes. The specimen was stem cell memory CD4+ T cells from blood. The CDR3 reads CASSPWTGEEKLFF. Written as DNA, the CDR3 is TGTGCCAGCAGCCCCTGGACAGGGGAGGAAAAACTGTTTTTT.